This TCR beta chain is drawn from a study of graft-versus-host responses after intestinal transplantation. Study summary: Every recipient underwent anti-thymocyte globulin induction, then tacrolimus and steroids for around three years.

Clones were read by immunoSEQ multiplex PCR, and TCRdb kept only the in-frame ones, dropping some. This sample has more than 1,500 clones, with under 85% found just once. Graft tissue was processed to release intraepithelial and lamina propria lymphocytes. The sequence came from a human patient who received an intestinal transplant, so some T cells may come from the graft donor. Source: ileum tissue, taken about 500 days after transplant.

Here the CDR3 reads CASSPGGVRAFF. CDR3 sequence (DNA): TGTGCCAGCAGCCCCGGAGGGGTGAGAGCTTTCTTT. This sequence joins TRBV4-2 and TRBJ1-1; TRBD1 is a possible D gene (5 bases). In germline, CDR1 is LGHNA, CDR2 YNFKEQ. Trimming pared 4 bases from V and 10 bases from J, leaving 13 bases between. The CDR3 loop spans 12 amino acids.